This T cell receptor beta chain is from a study of identifying expanded T cells in peripheral blood. Healthy donors had no documented immune events, such as infections, while sampled. Trimming shortened V by 1 base and J by 6 bases, and 21 bases separated the two germline ends. Germline loops: CDR1 SGHAT, CDR2 FQNNGV. CDR3 length: 17 residues. Sequencing was performed with immunoSEQ multiplex PCR; in TCRdb, only in-frame clones are kept and a portion is missing. The data show tens of thousands of clones, about 83% seen once. Findings of the study overall: Across healthy donors, higher total template counts meant significantly greater roughly 2-week count variance. Technical replicates showed about 1.2 changed clones; two weeks roughly 15; four weeks 19.

As regards this clone: What it binds is unknown.

The TCR comes from a person aged 18 to 75 in good health. The V gene is TRBV11-2, the J gene TRBJ1-1; D ambiguous. Sequenced input: blood. DNA for the CDR3: TGTGCCAGCAGCTTAGGCCCCTCCCGTTCCTTGCGCTCTGAAGCTTTCTTT. Its protein is CASSLGPSRSLRSEAFF.